Listed here is a single T cell receptor beta chain. Each subset's genomic DNA was shared equally among a number of immunoSEQ plates. Measured with immunoSEQ multiplex PCR; TCRdb has only the in-frame clones, and not every one. The data hold around 2,000,000 clones, with about 92% observed a single time. The data derive from a study of shared clonotypes between healthy human individuals. The naive CD8 fraction comprised CD45RO-negative cells positively selected for CCR7 and excluded terminally differentiated effector memory CD45RA+ cells. The TCR was taken from a man between 18 and 29 years old in good health. Some clones in this sample may be carry-over from other donors' samples. Sample: naive CD8+ T cells from PBMCs.

The CDR3 DNA sequence: TGTGCCAGCAGTTTATGGGGACAGAGGGGCACTGAAGCTTTCTTT. Protein: CASSLWGQRGTEAFF. The chain couples TRBV28 to TRBJ1-1; TRBD1 matches 7 bases. V dropped 0 bases and J dropped 4; count of bases not matched to a gene: 5. Per germline, CDR1 MDHEN and CDR2 SYDVKM. CDR3 size: 15 residues.